This is a list of T cell receptor beta chains from one sample in a study of CXCR3-negative and CXCR3-positive naive CD8 T cells. TCRdb reprocessed the 5' RACE reads, keeping one entry per CDR3 protein, no DNA. This listing includes about 150,000 distinct CDR3 sequences. Sequenced sample: naive CXCR3+ CD8+ T cells from blood. Every receptor here comes from a human donor in good health. Some clones in this sample may be carry-over from other donors' samples. Both conserved end residues are part of each CDR3.

v_gene	j_gene	CDR3aa
TRBV5-4	TRBJ2-7	CASSLRGPGVSSYEQYF
TRBV4-2	TRBJ2-7	CASSQDAGTGAYEQYF
TRBV28	TRBJ1-3	CASSLTPSSGNTIYF
TRBV5-1	TRBJ1-1	CASSLDKPGLEAFF
TRBV19	TRBJ2-7	CASSIGTSYEQYF
TRBV9	TRBJ1-2	CASSVDYGTVYGYTF
TRBV7-8	TRBJ1-3	CASSRSQGWSGNTIYF
TRBV20-1	TRBJ2-5	CSARDDLGGREETQYF
TRBV5-1	TRBJ2-7	CASSLAGGSYEQYF
TRBV12-3/TRBV12-4	TRBJ2-4	CASGWAKNIQYF
TRBV20-1	TRBJ2-1	CSAKKVPGSDEQFF
TRBV20-1	TRBJ2-7	CSASWITGLSSYEQYF
TRBV5-8	TRBJ2-2	CASSLGEAGLNTGELFF
TRBV11-2	TRBJ2-7	CASSLGASGAYEQYF
TRBV20-1	TRBJ2-7	CSARDLGQASYEQYF
TRBV12-3/TRBV12-4	TRBJ2-1	CASGLAGPNEQFF
TRBV2	TRBJ1-1	CASTLGHTEAFF
TRBV28	TRBJ2-1	CASSLVREGYNEQFF
TRBV5-1	TRBJ2-7	CASSLLGNEADEQYF
TRBV21-1	TRBJ1-1	CASSTGTTEAFF
TRBV5-1	TRBJ2-3	CASSPGVAADTQYF
TRBV28	TRBJ2-5	CASSPPRRGWETQYF
TRBV28	TRBJ2-3	CASSFLTSGVTDTRYF
TRBV12-3/TRBV12-4	TRBJ2-2	CASSPSQNTGELFF
TRBV4-2	TRBJ2-7	CASSPSGGVRQPGQYF
TRBV5-1	TRBJ1-6	CASSPDRGGYNSPLHF
TRBV15	TRBJ2-7	CATRLAGETYEQYF
TRBV5-1	TRBJ1-2	CASSFTTAYGYTF
TRBV28	TRBJ2-5	CASSPPRRSKETQYF
TRBV14	TRBJ1-4	CASRLTGVREKLFF
TRBV12-3/TRBV12-4	TRBJ2-3	CASRVPWDTQYF
TRBV5-1	TRBJ2-1	CASSQGLNSYNEQFF
TRBV28	TRBJ2-4	CASSFTLAKNIQYF